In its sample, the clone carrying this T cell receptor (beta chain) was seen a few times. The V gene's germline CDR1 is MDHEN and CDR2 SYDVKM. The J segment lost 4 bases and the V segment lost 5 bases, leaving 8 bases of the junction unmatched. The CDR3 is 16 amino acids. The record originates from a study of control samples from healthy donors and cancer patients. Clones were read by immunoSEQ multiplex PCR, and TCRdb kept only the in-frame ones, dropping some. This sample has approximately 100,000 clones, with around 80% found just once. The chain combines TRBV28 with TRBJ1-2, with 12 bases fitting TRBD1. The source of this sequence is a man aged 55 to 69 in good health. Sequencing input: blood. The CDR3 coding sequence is TGTGCCAGCAGTCCAGCCGGGACAGGGGGCTTCTATGGCTACACCTTC. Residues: CASSPAGTGGFYGYTF.